This T cell receptor beta chain originates from a study of blood T cell repertoires in COVID-19. V was trimmed by 6 bases and J by 6 bases, leaving 13 bases between them. Per the germline V gene, CDR1 is SNHLY and CDR2 is FYNNEI. This CDR3 spans 13 amino acids. Data came from immunoSEQ multiplex PCR; TCRdb stores just in-frame clones and leaves some out. The table includes tens of thousands of clones, 85% to 90% detected once. This receptor was obtained from a man aged 65-85 years with active COVID-19. The specimen sequenced was peripheral blood. This chain uses TRBV2 with TRBJ2-3, with D uncertain. CDR3 nucleotides: TGTGCCAGCAGCGCTACTAAGGCCGATACGCAGTATTTT. This encodes CASSATKADTQYF. Full variable domain (remainder filled in from reference TRBV2 and TRBJ2-3): EPEVTQTPSHQVTQMGQEVILRCVPISNHLYFYWYRQILGQKVEFLVSFYNNEISEKSEIFDDQFSVERPDGSNFTLKIRSTKLEDSAMYFCASSATKADTQYFGPGTRLTVL.